The 3 T cell receptor beta chains given below trace back to one sample, sequenced in a study of human thymus T cells (dated by TCRdb to 2018 to 2021). Thymus tissue was obtained as surgical resects removed during corrective cardiac surgery. Library construction relied on the immunoSEQ multiplex PCR assay. Sourced from immuneACCESS, this table was stored by TCRdb with only in-frame sequences that have V and J called. A share of the clones is absent; for the studies checked, an unresolved V gene accounts for under half, and the remainder has no known explanation. In all, the sample holds some 120,000 clones, and around 94% of those were seen once. Of the sample, roughly 0.024% falls within the top ten clones. Sequenced input: thymus tissue. Receptors were obtained from a boy less than two years old with a congenital heart defect but otherwise immunologically healthy.

The chain has TRBV28 and TRBJ1-5, with no clear D. The CDR3 is 16 residues long. Germline V gene data show CDR1 as MDHEN and CDR2 as SYDVKM. The germline V and J ends were trimmed by 7 bases and 0 bases, with 16 bases remaining between them. The CDR3 sequence is CASTLSGGASNQPQHF. As DNA, the CDR3 is TGTGCCAGCACCCTATCGGGCGGTGCTAGCAATCAGCCCCAGCATTTT.

In this sample, this clone turned up a few times. The chain uses TRBV7-3 and TRBJ1-1; weak D call: TRBD1 (6 bases). Trimming shortened V by 5 bases and J by 4 bases, and 11 bases separated the two germline ends. This CDR3 spans 13 amino acids. Germline CDR1 SGHTA, CDR2 FQGTGA. The CDR3 reads CASSPDRRTEAFF. The CDR3 bases are TGTGCCAGCAGCCCGGACAGACGCACTGAAGCTTTCTTT.

V is TRBV6-5 and J is TRBJ1-1; perhaps TRBD1 as D (5 bases). The CDR3 extends over 14 amino acids. Germline assignment: CDR1 MNHEY and CDR2 SVGAGI. Trimming took 3 bases from V and 0 from J, leaving 8 bases between them. The CDR3 DNA follows: TGTGCCAGCAGTTATAACAGGTTGAACACTGAAGCTTTCTTT. Translating gives CASSYNRLNTEAFF.